The source of this T cell receptor beta chain is a study of lymphopenia after photon versus proton radiotherapy. Points from the study as a whole: Survival link was tested only in deceased patients; proton benefit remains a possibility. In patients who died, overall survival fell as post-nadir TCR diversity dropped more. Oligoclonal CD8+ Temra expansion after nadir drove photon patients' diversity drop. Relative stability marked proton patients; photon patients lost diversity and naive cells.

Germline CDR1 and CDR2: WSHSY and SAAADI. The length of the CDR3 is 15 residues. V lost 7 bases and J lost 9; bases outside the gene matches: 11. Assay: immunoSEQ multiplex PCR; the TCRdb copy retains only in-frame clones and omits some. The data contain more than 60,000 clones, about 90% of them singletons. Regarding this clone: Its specificity is unknown.

The sequences come from peripheral blood, collected from a patient treated with photon-based radiotherapy. The clonotype was recovered from a man aged 40-50 years with gastric cancer. This chain connects TRBV10-2 to TRBJ2-1; 11 positions match TRBD2. DNA for the CDR3: TGCGCCAGCAAGATTAGCGGGGGGGCTAACGGTGAGCAGTTCTTC. Protein: CASKISGGANGEQFF.